A single sample is the source of the 28 T cell receptor beta chains below, sequenced in a study of shared T cell receptors in the human thymus. The data were produced by immunoSEQ multiplex PCR, yet TCRdb's version contains in-frame clones alone and is incomplete. The sample lists 650,000 to 950,000 clones; around 85% were seen once. These same data were also listed under a study on human thymus T cells.

The specimen sequenced was thymocytes. The receptors come from a girl under three years old with a congenital heart defect.

The rearrangement links TRBV2 to TRBJ1-4; 8 bases are shared with TRBD1. CDR3 size: 14 residues. Germline values: CDR1 SNHLY, CDR2 FYNNEI. With 6 bases clipped from V and 6 bases from J, the junction kept 6 bases outside the gene matches. The CDR3 region has the DNA TGTGCCAGCAGCTACGACAGGGGAGATGAAAAACTGTTTTTT. Its translation: CASSYDRGDEKLFF. Full variable domain (outside the CDR3, taken from reference TRBV2 and TRBJ1-4): EPEVTQTPSHQVTQMGQEVILRCVPISNHLYFYWYRQILGQKVEFLVSFYNNEISEKSEIFDDQFSVERPDGSNFTLKIRSTKLEDSAMYFCASSYDRGDEKLFFGSGTQLSVL.

This clone was seen once. The chain combines TRBV7-6 with TRBJ2-3; 12 bases map to TRBD2. Looked up from germline, CDR1 is SGHVS and CDR2 is FNYEAQ. The CDR3 consists of 20 residues. Trimming cost V 4 bases and J 0 bases; bases outside gene matches: 14. The CDR3 is CASSYRALAGGPTSTDTQYF. CDR3 in DNA: TGTGCCAGCAGCTACAGGGCGCTAGCGGGGGGGCCGACTAGCACAGATACGCAGTATTTT.

The rearrangement links TRBV19 to TRBJ2-5, with 9 bases that match TRBD2. There are 14 residues in the CDR3. With 7 bases clipped from V and 1 base from J, the junction kept 4 bases outside the gene matches. Germline loops: CDR1 LNHDA, CDR2 SQIVND (reference sequence). The CDR3 loop reads CASKRLAAQETQYF. The CDR3 nucleotides are TGTGCCAGTAAACGACTAGCGGCCCAAGAGACCCAGTACTTC.

The chain uses TRBV5-4 and TRBJ2-7; weak D call: TRBD1 (5 bases). Deletions cut 4 bases from V and 3 bases from J, with 5 bases between. The CDR3 has 11 amino acids. The germline V gene has CDR1 SGHNT and CDR2 YYREEE (reference sequence). The CDR3 region has the DNA TGTGCCAGCAGCACAGGCTACGAGCAGTACTTC. It specifies CASSTGYEQYF.

The V call is TRBV14, the J call TRBJ2-1; 7 nucleotides line up with TRBD2. V was clipped by 1 base and J by 5 bases; unmatched bases: 5. CDR1 and CDR2 (germline): SGHDN, FVKESK. The length of the CDR3 is 15 residues. The CDR3 loop is CASSQGLAGNNEQFF. The CDR3 bases are TGTGCCAGCAGCCAAGGACTAGCAGGGAACAATGAGCAGTTCTTC. Drawing the rest from reference TRBV14 and TRBJ2-1, the complete variable domain is EAGVTQFPSHSVIEKGQTVTLRCDPISGHDNLYWYRRVMGKEIKFLLHFVKESKQDESGMPNNRFLAERTGGTYSTLKVQPAELEDSGVYFCASSQGLAGNNEQFFGPGTRLTVL.

Points on this clone: Other DNA sequences in this specimen translate into the identical CDR3. The chain is built from TRBV4-1 and TRBJ1-1; D is ambiguous. Germline V gene sequence: CDR1 MGHRA, CDR2 YSYEKL. This CDR3 has 14 residues. V was clipped by 0 bases and J by 1 base, with 6 bases between them. CDR3 in DNA: TGCGCCAGCAGCCAAGATCGAGGGAACACTGAAGCTTTCTTT. It codes for CASSQDRGNTEAFF.

This chain connects TRBV7-2 to TRBJ2-5, with 12 bases lining up with TRBD1. CDR1 is SGHTA, CDR2 FQGNSA, per germline. Losses at the gene ends were 2 bases for V and 6 bases for J; bases not matched to a gene: 7. The CDR3 contains 16 residues. The CDR3 sequence is CASSLPGQGAWKTQYF. The CDR3, as DNA: TGTGCCAGCAGCTTACCGGGACAGGGGGCCTGGAAGACCCAGTACTTC.

The chain combines TRBV5-1 with TRBJ1-2, with 8 bases aligning to TRBD1. The CDR3 length is 17 residues. The germline V gene encodes CDR1 SGHRS and CDR2 YFSETQ. Unmatched junction bases numbered 7, after V lost 0 bases and J lost 0 bases. CDR3 nucleotide sequence: TGCGCCAGCAGCTTGGTGGCAGGGGGCAAGACTAACTATGGCTACACCTTC. It yields the protein CASSLVAGGKTNYGYTF.

This clone was seen just once. V gene TRBV12-5 combines with J gene TRBJ1-5, with TRBD1 matching over 12 bases. The germline V gene encodes CDR1 LGHNT and CDR2 FRNRAP. V shed 4 bases, J shed 0 bases, and the junction held 7 bases outside the gene matches. This CDR3 is built from 18 residues. CDR3 in DNA: TGTGCTAGTGGTTCCGCGGGACAGGGGGCTAATAGCAATCAGCCCCAGCATTTT. It codes for CASGSAGQGANSNQPQHF.

V is TRBV18 and J is TRBJ2-7; perhaps TRBD1 as D (6 bases). The CDR3 extends over 13 amino acids. Trimming left V 4 bases short and J 5 bases short, with 12 bases between. Germline V lookup: CDR1 KGHSH, CDR2 LQKENI. The CDR3 region is CASSLGQLNEQYF. In nucleotides, the CDR3 is TGTGCCAGCTCACTCGGACAGTTGAACGAGCAGTACTTC.

CDR3 sequence (DNA): TGTGCCAGCAGGACCCCGCAGGGGACCGGAGCTTTCTTT. It yields the protein CASRTPQGTGAFF. This chain links TRBV6-5 with TRBJ1-1, with D perhaps TRBD1 (6 bases). CDR3 size: 13 residues. Germline lookup yields CDR1 MNHEY and CDR2 SVGAGI. V was cut by 6 bases and J by 10 bases, with 18 bases left in between.

The chain joins TRBV6-4 to TRBJ1-1; D possibly corresponds to TRBD1 (5 bases). The CDR3 loop spans 13 amino acids. Germline values: CDR1 MRHNA, CDR2 SNTAGT. The V end lost 2 bases, the J end lost 8 bases, and 12 bases lay between the germline ends. The CDR3 sequence is CASSDEAGSEAFF. CDR3 in DNA: TGTGCCAGCAGTGACGAGGCAGGGTCCGAAGCTTTCTTT.

The chain uses TRBV5-1 and TRBJ2-7, with 11 bases aligning to TRBD1. CDR1 SGHRS and CDR2 YFSETQ come from the germline V gene. J gave up 1 base and V 6 bases, and 18 bases lay outside the gene matches. The CDR3 has 19 residues. This CDR3 reads CASTPLPGQGDSLSYEQYF. The CDR3 bases are TGCGCCAGCACCCCCCTCCCGGGACAGGGGGATTCTTTGTCCTACGAGCAGTACTTC.

This clone was found a few times. The chain joins TRBV18 to TRBJ1-1; D perhaps matches TRBD1 (5 bases). The V end was cut by 5 bases, the J end by 10 bases, with 14 bases between. CDR3 length: 12 residues. Germline V gene lookup returns CDR1 KGHSH and CDR2 LQKENI. This chain's CDR3 is CASSNRQGLAFF. The DNA of the CDR3 is TGTGCCAGCTCAAACCGGCAGGGTTTAGCTTTCTTT.

This clone has just one count. This rearrangement joins TRBV7-2 to TRBJ1-1; 7 positions agree with TRBD1. V lost 4 bases, J lost 1 base, and 6 bases stayed unmatched. CDR1 and CDR2 from the germline V gene are SGHTA and FQGNSA. The CDR3 loop spans 15 amino acids. The CDR3 reads CASSSHRGGNTEAFF. The CDR3 coding sequence is TGTGCCAGCAGCTCCCACAGGGGTGGGAACACTGAAGCTTTCTTT.

J is TRBJ2-7 and V is TRBV27, with TRBD1 matching over 8 bases. V trimming: 6 bases; J trimming: 4 bases; junction bases outside the gene matches: 17. The germline V gene encodes CDR1 MNHEY and CDR2 SMNVEV (reference sequence). The CDR3 length is 17 residues. The CDR3 DNA sequence: TGTGCCAGCAGCTACCTCAAGACAGGGGCGACAATATACGAGCAGTACTTC. This gives the protein CASSYLKTGATIYEQYF.

V and J are TRBV19 and TRBJ2-7, with D possibly TRBD2 on 5 matching bases. Germline values: CDR1 LNHDA, CDR2 SQIVND (reference sequence). Trimming took off 7 bases at V and 6 bases at J, with 22 bases between the two ends. The CDR3 runs 15 residues. The CDR3 DNA reads TGTGCCAGTACCCCGGGGTGGGCCCAAACCGGCGAGCAGTACTTC. Encoded protein: CASTPGWAQTGEQYF.

This clone was observed a handful of times. The chain has TRBV6-1 and TRBJ2-3; 12 bases line up with TRBD2. This CDR3 is built from 19 residues. Germline V gene lookup returns CDR1 MNHNS and CDR2 SASEGT. V shed 4 bases and J 7 bases; nucleotides not matched to a gene: 18. The CDR3 spells CASSVPRHTSGGIENTQYF. The DNA for the CDR3 is TGTGCCAGCAGTGTACCACGCCATACTAGCGGGGGGATTGAGAATACGCAGTATTTT.

V usage is TRBV5-6 and J usage is TRBJ2-2, with 8 bases matching TRBD2. With 2 bases clipped from V and 6 bases from J, the junction kept 6 bases outside the gene matches. The CDR3 totals 15 residues. CDR1 is SGHDT and CDR2 is YYEEEE in the germline V gene. CDR3 bases: TGTGCCAGCAGCTTAGGGCCGGGAGGGGCCGGGGAGCTGTTTTTT. Translated, it gives CASSLGPGGAGELFF.

This chain links TRBV4-3 with TRBJ2-5, with 9 bases aligning to TRBD2. The germline gives CDR1 LGHNA, CDR2 YSLEER. Trimming removed 4 bases from V and 3 bases from J; junction bases left unmatched: 15. The CDR3 is 18 amino acids. The CDR3 is CASSRYHRGRGGEETQYF. DNA for the CDR3: TGCGCCAGCAGCCGATACCATAGGGGGCGGGGGGGAGAAGAGACCCAGTACTTC.

This clone was counted between two and nine times. This chain joins TRBV10-2 and TRBJ1-1, with a tentative D call TRBD1 (6 bases). The CDR3 totals 17 residues. V was pared by 2 bases and J by 1 base, with 17 bases between. The germline CDR1 and CDR2 sequences are WSHSY and SAAADI. The CDR3 here is CASSEEDRRVGNTEAFF. The DNA for the CDR3 is TGCGCCAGCAGTGAGGAAGACAGGCGAGTGGGGAACACTGAAGCTTTCTTT.

This chain uses TRBV30 with TRBJ1-1, with D maybe TRBD1 (5 bases). This CDR3 is 17 amino acids long. V was shortened by 0 bases and J by 4 bases, with 21 bases between the two germline ends. Germline CDR1 GTSNPN, CDR2 SVGIG (reference sequence). CDR3 sequence reads: CAWSVKLSVGRGTEAFF. CDR3 DNA sequence: TGTGCCTGGAGTGTAAAACTTTCGGTCGGGAGGGGCACTGAAGCTTTCTTT.

The rearrangement links TRBV2 to TRBJ1-4, with D unclear. The CDR3 is 14 amino acids. CDR1 is SNHLY and CDR2 is FYNNEI in the germline V gene. Trimming cost V 7 bases and J 3 bases, with 12 bases left between them. The CDR3 nucleotides are TGTGCCAGCACCCGGACGGGGTCTAATGAAAAACTGTTTTTT. Amino acid sequence: CASTRTGSNEKLFF.

This clone appeared a few times. This CDR3 is CASSLKGNTQYF. In DNA form, the CDR3 reads TGTGCCAGCAGCCTCAAGGGGAATACGCAGTATTTT. The chain employs TRBV2 and TRBJ2-3, with a tentative D call TRBD1 (5 bases). Deletions cut 6 bases from V and 7 bases from J, with 11 bases between. Germline lookup yields CDR1 SNHLY and CDR2 FYNNEI. The CDR3 runs 12 residues.

This clone was seen only once. The chain couples TRBV27 to TRBJ2-1; D perhaps matches TRBD1 (6 bases). V was clipped by 6 bases and J by 5 bases, with 20 bases between them. Germline V CDR1 and CDR2: MNHEY, SMNVEV (reference sequence). The CDR3 length is 16 residues. The CDR3 region has the DNA TGTGCCAGCAGAGCTGGTAACCGACAGGATAACAATGAGCAGTTCTTC. It encodes CASRAGNRQDNNEQFF.

This sequence joins TRBV6-6 and TRBJ2-5; 8 bases fit TRBD2. The germline CDR1 and CDR2 sequences are MNHNY and SVGAGI (reference sequence). V shed 10 bases and J 2 bases; nucleotides not matched to a gene: 12. The CDR3 has 15 residues. CDR3 residues: CATQVDPSGQETQYF. Here the CDR3 DNA reads TGTGCCACCCAAGTTGACCCTAGCGGGCAAGAGACCCAGTACTTC.

The chain couples TRBV5-1 to TRBJ2-1, with 7 nucleotides matching TRBD2. CDR3 length equals 17 residues. V shed 2 bases and J 6 bases; nucleotides not matched to a gene: 14. Germline V gives CDR1 SGHRS, CDR2 YFSETQ. The CDR3 region has the DNA TGCGCCAGCAGCTTCTCCCACCTTGGAGGGAGGGGCAATGAGCAGTTCTTC. It encodes CASSFSHLGGRGNEQFF.

V is TRBV4-1 and J is TRBJ2-3; 8 positions agree with TRBD1. The CDR3 has 18 amino acids. CDR1 is MGHRA and CDR2 is YSYEKL in the germline V gene. V dropped 0 bases and J dropped 4; count of bases not matched to a gene: 12. The CDR3 region is CASSQDVPGQAISDTQYF. The CDR3 DNA sequence: TGCGCCAGCAGCCAAGATGTTCCGGGACAGGCGATTTCAGATACGCAGTATTTT.